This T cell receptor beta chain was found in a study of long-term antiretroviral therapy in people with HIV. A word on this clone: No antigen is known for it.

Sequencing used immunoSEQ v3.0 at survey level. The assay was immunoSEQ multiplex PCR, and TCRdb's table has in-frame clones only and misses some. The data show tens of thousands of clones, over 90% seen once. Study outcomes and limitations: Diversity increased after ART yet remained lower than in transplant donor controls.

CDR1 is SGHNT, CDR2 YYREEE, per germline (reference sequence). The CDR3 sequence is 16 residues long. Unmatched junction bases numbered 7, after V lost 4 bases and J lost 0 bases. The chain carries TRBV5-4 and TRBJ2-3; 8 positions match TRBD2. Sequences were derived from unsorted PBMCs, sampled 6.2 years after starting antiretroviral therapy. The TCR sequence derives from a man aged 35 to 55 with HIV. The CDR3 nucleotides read TGTGCCAGCAGCCGGGGGGGCAGCCAGAGCACAGATACGCAGTATTTT. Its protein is CASSRGGSQSTDTQYF. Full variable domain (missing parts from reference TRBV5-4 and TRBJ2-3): ETGVTQSPTHLIKTRGQQVTLRCSSQSGHNTVSWYQQALGQGPQFIFQYYREEENGRGNFPPRFSGLQFPNYSSELNVNALELDDSALYLCASSRGGSQSTDTQYFGPGTRLTVL.